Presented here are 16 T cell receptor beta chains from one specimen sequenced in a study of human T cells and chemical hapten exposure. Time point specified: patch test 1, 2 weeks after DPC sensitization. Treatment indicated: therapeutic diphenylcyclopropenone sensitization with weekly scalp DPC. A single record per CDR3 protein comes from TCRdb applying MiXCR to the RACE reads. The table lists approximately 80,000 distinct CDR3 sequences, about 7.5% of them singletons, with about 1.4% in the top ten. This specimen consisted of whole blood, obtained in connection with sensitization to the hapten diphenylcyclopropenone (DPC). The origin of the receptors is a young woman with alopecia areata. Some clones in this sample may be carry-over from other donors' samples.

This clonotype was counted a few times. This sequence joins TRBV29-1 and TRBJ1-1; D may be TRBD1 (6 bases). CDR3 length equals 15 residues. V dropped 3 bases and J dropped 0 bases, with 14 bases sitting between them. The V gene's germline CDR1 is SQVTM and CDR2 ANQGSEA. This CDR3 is CSVDRGGGVNTEAFF. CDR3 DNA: TGCAGCGTTGATCGAGGGGGTGGGGTGAACACTGAAGCTTTCTTT.

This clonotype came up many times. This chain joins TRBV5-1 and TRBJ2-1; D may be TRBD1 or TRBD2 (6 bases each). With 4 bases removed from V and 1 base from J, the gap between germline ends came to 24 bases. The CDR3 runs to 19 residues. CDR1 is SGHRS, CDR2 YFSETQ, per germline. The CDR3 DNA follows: TGCGCCAGCAGCCCGTTTTCGGGGGCCACCCTTCTGTCCTACAATGAGCAGTTCTTC. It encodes CASSPFSGATLLSYNEQFF.

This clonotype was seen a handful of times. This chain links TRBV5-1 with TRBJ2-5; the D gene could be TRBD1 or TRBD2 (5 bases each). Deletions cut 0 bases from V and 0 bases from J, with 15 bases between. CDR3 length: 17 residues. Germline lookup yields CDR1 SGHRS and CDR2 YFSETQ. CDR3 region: CASSLAGYGANQETQYF. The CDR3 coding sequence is TGCGCCAGCAGCTTGGCCGGTTACGGGGCCAACCAAGAGACCCAGTACTTC.

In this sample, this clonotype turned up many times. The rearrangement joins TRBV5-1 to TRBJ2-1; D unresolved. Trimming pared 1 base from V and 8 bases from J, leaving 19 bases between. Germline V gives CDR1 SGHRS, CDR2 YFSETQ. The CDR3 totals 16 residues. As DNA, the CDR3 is TGCGCCAGCAGCTTGTGGGGAAAGGTCGGCAATGATGAGCAGTTCTTC. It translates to CASSLWGKVGNDEQFF.

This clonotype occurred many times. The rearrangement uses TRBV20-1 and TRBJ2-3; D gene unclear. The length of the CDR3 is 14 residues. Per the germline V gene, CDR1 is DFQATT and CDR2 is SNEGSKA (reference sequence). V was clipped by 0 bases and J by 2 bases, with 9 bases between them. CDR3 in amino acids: CSARDLAITDTQYF. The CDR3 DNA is TGCAGTGCTAGAGATCTCGCGATCACAGATACGCAGTATTTT.

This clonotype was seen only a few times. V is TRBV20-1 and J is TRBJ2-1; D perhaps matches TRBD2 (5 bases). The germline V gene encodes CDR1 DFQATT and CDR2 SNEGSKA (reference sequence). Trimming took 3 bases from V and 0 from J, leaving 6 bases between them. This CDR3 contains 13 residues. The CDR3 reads CSASGISYNEQFF. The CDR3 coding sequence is TGCAGTGCTAGCGGGATCTCCTACAATGAGCAGTTCTTC.

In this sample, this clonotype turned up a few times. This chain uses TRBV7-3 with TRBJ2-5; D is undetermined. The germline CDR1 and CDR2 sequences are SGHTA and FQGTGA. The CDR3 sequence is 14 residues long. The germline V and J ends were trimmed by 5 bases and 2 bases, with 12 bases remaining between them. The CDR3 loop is CASSAGPSQETQYF. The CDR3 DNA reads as TGTGCCAGCAGCGCTGGGCCGTCGCAAGAGACCCAGTACTTC.

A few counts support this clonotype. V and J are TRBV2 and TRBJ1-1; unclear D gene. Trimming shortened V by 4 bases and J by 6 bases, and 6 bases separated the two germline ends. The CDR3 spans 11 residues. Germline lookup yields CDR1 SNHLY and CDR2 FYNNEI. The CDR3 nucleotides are TGTGCCAGCAGTGGACACTCTGAAGCTTTCTTT. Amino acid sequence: CASSGHSEAFF.

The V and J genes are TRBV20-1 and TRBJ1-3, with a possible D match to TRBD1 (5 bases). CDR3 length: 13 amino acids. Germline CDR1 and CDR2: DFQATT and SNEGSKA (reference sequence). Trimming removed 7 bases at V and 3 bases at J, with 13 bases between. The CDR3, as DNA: TGCAGTGTGTTAGGAGGGGATGGAAACACCATATATTTT. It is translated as CSVLGGDGNTIYF.

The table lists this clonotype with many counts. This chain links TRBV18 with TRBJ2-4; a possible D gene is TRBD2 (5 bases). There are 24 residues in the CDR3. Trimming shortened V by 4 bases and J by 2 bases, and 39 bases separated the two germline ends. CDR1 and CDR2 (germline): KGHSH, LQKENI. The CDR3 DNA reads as TGTGCCAGCTCACAGTATATCACCGGGATCGGGGTCTCTATCGGTCCCCCTACCAAAAACATTCAGTACTTC. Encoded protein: CASSQYITGIGVSIGPPTKNIQYF.

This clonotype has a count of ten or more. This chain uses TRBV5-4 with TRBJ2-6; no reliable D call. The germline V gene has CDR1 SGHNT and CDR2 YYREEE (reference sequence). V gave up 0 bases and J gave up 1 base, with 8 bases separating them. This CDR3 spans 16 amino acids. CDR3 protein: CASSLAPRSGANVLTF. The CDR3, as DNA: TGTGCCAGCAGCTTGGCTCCCCGGTCTGGGGCCAACGTCCTGACTTTC.

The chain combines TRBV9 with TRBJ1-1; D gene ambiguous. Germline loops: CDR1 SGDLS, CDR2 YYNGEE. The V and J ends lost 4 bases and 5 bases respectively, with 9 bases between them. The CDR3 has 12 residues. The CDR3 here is CASSPCTTEAFF. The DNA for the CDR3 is TGTGCCAGCAGCCCCTGTACTACTGAAGCTTTCTTT.

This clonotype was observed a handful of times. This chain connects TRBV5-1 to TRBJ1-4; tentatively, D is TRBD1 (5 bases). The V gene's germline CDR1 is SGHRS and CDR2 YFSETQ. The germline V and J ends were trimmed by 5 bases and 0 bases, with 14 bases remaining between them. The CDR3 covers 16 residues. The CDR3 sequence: CASSPTGTATNEKLFF. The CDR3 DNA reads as TGCGCCAGCAGTCCTACCGGGACTGCAACTAATGAAAAACTGTTTTTT.

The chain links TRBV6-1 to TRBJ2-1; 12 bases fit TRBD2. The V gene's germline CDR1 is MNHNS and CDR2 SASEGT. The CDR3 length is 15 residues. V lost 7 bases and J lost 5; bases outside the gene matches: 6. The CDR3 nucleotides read TGTGCCAGCATCTCGAGACTAGCGGGGGACAATGAGCAGTTCTTC. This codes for CASISRLAGDNEQFF.

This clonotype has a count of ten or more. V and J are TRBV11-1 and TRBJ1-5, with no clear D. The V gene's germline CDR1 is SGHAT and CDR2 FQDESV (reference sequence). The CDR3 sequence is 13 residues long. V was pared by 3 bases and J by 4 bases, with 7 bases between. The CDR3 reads CASSLQENQPQHF. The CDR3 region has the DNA TGTGCCAGCAGCTTGCAGGAGAATCAGCCCCAGCATTTT.

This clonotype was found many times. CDR3 nucleotide sequence: TGCGCCAGCCAGAACCCAGAGTCGAATTCACCCCTCCACTTT. This encodes CASQNPESNSPLHF. V and J are TRBV5-1 and TRBJ1-6; D is unclear. Germline CDR1 reads SGHRS; CDR2 reads YFSETQ. V gave up 7 bases and J gave up 7 bases, with 15 bases separating them. CDR3 length: 14 amino acids.